Listed below are T cell receptor beta chains from one sample, sequenced in a study of cytotoxic CD8 clonotypes in ibrutinib-treated CLL. Assay: immunoSEQ multiplex PCR; the TCRdb copy retains only in-frame clones and omits some. In the table there are 150,000 to 200,000 clones, nearly 90% of which are singletons. Sequencing was performed on PBMCs, taken at disease progression, from a patient treated with ibrutinib. The receptors were sampled from a human donor with chronic lymphocytic leukemia. The CDR3 runs from the conserved cysteine through the conserved F or W. The D gene is left open where the match is weak. Clone size, where shown, is once, few, many, or a class for clones that have expanded.

j_call d_call clone_size v_call cdr3_nt cdr3_aa
TRBJ2-1 TRBD1 - TRBV10-3 TGTGCCATCAGTTTAGGACAGGGGGCTTACAATGAGCAGTTCTTC CAISLGQGAYNEQFF
TRBJ2-7 - - TRBV2 TGTGCCAGCACCCGACGGGGCGAGCAGTACTTC CASTRRGEQYF
TRBJ1-1 - - TRBV7-3 TGTGCCAGCAGCCCCCTGGGACACTTGAACACTGAAGCTTTCTTT CASSPLGHLNTEAFF
TRBJ2-1 - - TRBV27 TGTGCCAGCAGTTACCGCCCGTACAATGAGCAGTTCTTC CASSYRPYNEQFF
TRBJ1-2 - - TRBV5-4 TGTGCCAGCAGCTATCTTACAACAGGTTTAACCCCCCTCGGCTATGGCTACACCTTC CASSYLTTGLTPLGYGYTF
TRBJ2-5 - - TRBV7-6 TGTGCCAGCAGCTCACAAGAGACCCAGTACTTC CASSSQETQYF
TRBJ2-1 - - TRBV10-3 TGTGCCATCTCATATAGCTCCGTGAATGAGCAGTTCTTC CAISYSSVNEQFF
TRBJ2-2 - once TRBV2 TGTGCCAGCAGTGAAGAAGAAGCCACGAACACCGGGGAGCTGTTTTTT CASSEEEATNTGELFF
TRBJ2-7 - many TRBV5-1 TGCGCCAGCAGCACGTGGGGCGGGGACAACGAGCAGTACTTC CASSTWGGDNEQYF
TRBJ2-5 TRBD2 - TRBV29-1 TGCAGCGTGGCCGGACTAGCCGAGGGGACCCAGTACTTC CSVAGLAEGTQYF
TRBJ2-2 - - TRBV9 TGTGCCAGCAGCGTAGTTGGCGGGGAGCTGTTTTTT CASSVVGGELFF
TRBJ1-1 - - TRBV7-3 TGTGCCAGCAGTTCCGGTCGGACTGAAGCTTTCTTT CASSSGRTEAFF
TRBJ2-1 - - TRBV11-2 TGTGCCAGCAGCCCCTTTGAGGCGGTTTACAATGAGCAGTTCTTC CASSPFEAVYNEQFF
TRBJ2-7 - few TRBV4-1 TGCGCCAGCAGCCAAGGAGCGGAACCCTCCTACGAGCAGTACTTC CASSQGAEPSYEQYF
TRBJ2-1 TRBD2 - TRBV6-6 TGTGCCAGCAGTTACGGTTTAGCGGGAGTTTCGGAGGAGTTCTTC CASSYGLAGVSEEFF
TRBJ1-2 TRBD1 - TRBV6-5 TGTGCCAGCAGTTATCGGGACAGACTGTTGGGTGGCTACACCTTC CASSYRDRLLGGYTF